These T cell receptor beta chains were read from a single sample in a study of blood T cell repertoires in COVID-19. Clones were read by immunoSEQ multiplex PCR, and TCRdb kept only the in-frame ones, dropping some. The table includes fewer than 30,000 clones, roughly nine tenths detected once. Material: peripheral blood. The source is a human donor in a cohort sampled during active COVID-19. CDR3s include the opening cysteine and the closing phenylalanine or tryptophan. The D gene is left open where the match is weak. Clone size, where shown, is once, few, many, or a class for clones that have expanded.

j_gene,abundance,d_gene,v_gene,CDR3aa,CDR3nt
TRBJ1-1,NA,NA,TRBV7-9,CASSLWRGRLSHTEAFF,TGTGCCAGCAGCTTATGGCGGGGCAGACTTAGTCACACTGAAGCTTTCTTT
TRBJ2-7,NA,NA,TRBV7-2,CASSLVGRDIGEQYF,TGTGCCAGCAGCTTAGTTGGTAGGGACATCGGCGAGCAGTACTTC
TRBJ1-6,NA,TRBD1,TRBV7-2,CASSPHGQGNGSPLHF,TGTGCCAGCAGCCCACACGGACAGGGGAACGGTTCACCCCTCCACTTT
TRBJ2-7,few,TRBD2,TRBV3-1/TRBV3-2,CASSQDKTSETYYEQYF,TGTGCCAGCAGCCAAGATAAGACTAGCGAAACATACTACGAGCAGTACTTC
TRBJ1-6,NA,TRBD1,TRBV9,CASSVNRGSAPLHF,TGTGCCAGCAGCGTAAACAGGGGGTCTGCACCCCTCCACTTT
TRBJ2-4,NA,TRBD1,TRBV5-1,CASSPGTGTDIQYF,TGCGCCAGCAGCCCTGGGACAGGGACTGACATTCAGTACTTC
TRBJ2-7,NA,TRBD1,TRBV18,CASSPLGQGSYEQYF,TGTGCCAGCTCACCACTGGGACAGGGAAGCTACGAGCAGTACTTC
TRBJ1-5,NA,NA,TRBV9,CASSGEGLGNQPQHF,TGTGCCAGCAGTGGGGAGGGGTTAGGCAATCAGCCCCAGCATTTT
TRBJ2-7,NA,TRBD2,TRBV20-1,CSASKSGSWGHEQYF,TGCAGTGCTAGTAAGAGCGGGAGCTGGGGGCACGAGCAGTACTTC
TRBJ2-7,NA,TRBD2,TRBV11-3,CASSIGLAENYEQYF,TGTGCCAGCAGCATCGGACTAGCGGAAAACTACGAGCAGTACTTC
TRBJ2-4,NA,NA,TRBV7-2,CASANREGKNIQYF,TGTGCCAGCGCGAACAGGGAGGGCAAAAACATTCAGTACTTC
TRBJ2-7,NA,NA,TRBV10-2,CATSTVRAYEQYF,TGCGCCACCTCGACCGTGCGGGCCTACGAGCAGTACTTC
TRBJ2-3,once,TRBD2,TRBV13,CASSLVVAGIHTDTQYF,TGTGCCAGCAGCTTAGTGGTAGCGGGGATCCACACAGATACGCAGTATTTT
TRBJ2-1,NA,TRBD2,TRBV7-8,CASSRDDIWQPGLAESSYNEQFF,TGTGCCAGCAGCCGCGACGATATTTGGCAACCGGGACTAGCGGAGTCTTCCTACAATGAGCAGTTCTTC
TRBJ2-7,NA,NA,TRBV9,CASSPSISDEQYF,TGTGCCAGCAGCCCCTCCATTTCGGACGAGCAGTACTTC
TRBJ1-2,NA,NA,TRBV11-2,CASSLDPQGTYGYTF,TGTGCCAGCAGCTTAGATCCTCAGGGGACCTATGGCTACACCTTC
TRBJ1-2,NA,TRBD1,TRBV25-1,CASSGGGQGINGYTF,TGTGCCAGCAGTGGGGGGGGACAGGGGATTAATGGCTACACCTTC
TRBJ1-4,NA,NA,TRBV19,CASSLSVPPGEKLFF,TGTGCCAGTAGTCTTTCGGTCCCTCCGGGAGAAAAACTGTTTTTT